The next 3 T cell receptor beta chains were all read from a single sample in a study of shared clonotypes between healthy human individuals. Repertoires were generated with immunoSEQ multiplex PCR, while TCRdb's copy carries only in-frame clones and drops some. This table holds about 2.5 million clones, roughly 90% found once. The specimen was naive CD4+ T cells from PBMCs. The subset: CD45RA+ positively selected. The origin of the receptors is a man aged 18 to 30 in good health. Some clones in this sample may be carry-over from other donors' samples.

The rearrangement links TRBV28 to TRBJ1-2, with D possibly matching TRBD1 (6 bases). The germline V and J ends were trimmed by 6 bases and 4 bases, with 15 bases remaining between them. The CDR3 length is 14 residues. In germline, CDR1 is MDHEN, CDR2 SYDVKM. The CDR3 reads CASRGHHNTYGYTF. As DNA, the CDR3 is TGTGCCAGCAGGGGACACCATAACACCTATGGCTACACCTTC.

This clone appeared once. The chain combines TRBV9 with TRBJ2-7, with TRBD1 matching over 8 bases. Losses at the gene ends were 3 bases for V and 2 bases for J; bases not matched to a gene: 7. In germline, CDR1 is SGDLS, CDR2 YYNGEE. The CDR3 length is 15 residues. In DNA, the CDR3 is TGTGCCAGCAGCGGTGGGACAGGTGGTCCCTACGAGCAGTACTTC. Amino acid sequence: CASSGGTGGPYEQYF. Using reference TRBV9 and TRBJ2-7 for the parts outside the CDR3, the full variable domain is DSGVTQTPKHLITATGQRVTLRCSPRSGDLSVYWYQQSLDQGLQFLIQYYNGEERAKGNILERFSAQQFPDLHSELNLSSLELGDSALYFCASSGGTGGPYEQYFGPGTRLTVT.

The chain links TRBV14 to TRBJ1-2; D remains ambiguous. This CDR3 is built from 15 residues. V was clipped by 4 bases and J by 8 bases, with 20 bases between them. Germline CDR1 SGHDN, CDR2 FVKESK. The CDR3 reads CASSRYLSVMDGYTF. The CDR3 DNA reads as TGTGCCAGCAGCCGATACCTCAGTGTGATGGACGGCTACACCTTC. Complete variable domain (other parts from reference TRBV14 and TRBJ1-2): EAGVTQFPSHSVIEKGQTVTLRCDPISGHDNLYWYRRVMGKEIKFLLHFVKESKQDESGMPNNRFLAERTGGTYSTLKVQPAELEDSGVYFCASSRYLSVMDGYTFGSGTRLTVV.